The T cell receptor (beta chain) under discussion was sequenced for a study of monozygotic twins with inflammatory bowel disease. Study-wide results and limits: For IBD, no single strong associated signal or clonotype was supported. Compared with healthy twins, IBD patients shared fewer clonotypes with others, especially with disease activity.

To note about this clonotype: What it recognizes is unknown.

For each CDR3 protein, TCRdb gives one entry from its re-call of the 5' RACE reads, without DNA. In all, the sample yields 300,000 to 400,000 distinct CDR3 sequences. Whole blood supplied total RNA, and T cells were not sorted. CDR3 length: 15 amino acids. Germline CDR1 is KGHSH and CDR2 is LQKENI. The rearrangement links TRBV18 to TRBJ2-5; TCRdb's D call of TRBD1 is untestable without DNA. The sequence was obtained from a human donor with ulcerative colitis or Crohn's disease, or a healthy co-twin of an affected twin (not recorded which). Sequenced sample: blood. Here the CDR3 reads CASSPPEKQGETQYF.